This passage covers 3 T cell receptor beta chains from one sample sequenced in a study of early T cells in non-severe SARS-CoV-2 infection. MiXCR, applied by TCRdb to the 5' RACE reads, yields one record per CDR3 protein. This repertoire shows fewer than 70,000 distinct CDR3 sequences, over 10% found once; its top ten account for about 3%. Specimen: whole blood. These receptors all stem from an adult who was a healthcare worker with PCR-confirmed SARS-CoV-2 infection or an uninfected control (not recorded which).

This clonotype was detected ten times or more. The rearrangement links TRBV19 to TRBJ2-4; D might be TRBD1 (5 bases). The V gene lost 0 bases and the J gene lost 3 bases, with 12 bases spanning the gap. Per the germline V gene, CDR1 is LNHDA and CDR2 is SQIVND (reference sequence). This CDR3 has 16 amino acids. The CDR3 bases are TGTGCCAGTAGTATAGATATAGGGGCTTACAAAAACATTCAGTACTTC. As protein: CASSIDIGAYKNIQYF.

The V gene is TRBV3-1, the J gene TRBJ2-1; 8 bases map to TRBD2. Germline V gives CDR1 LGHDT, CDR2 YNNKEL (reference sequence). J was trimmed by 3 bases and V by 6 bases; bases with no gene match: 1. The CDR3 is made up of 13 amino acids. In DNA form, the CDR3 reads TGTGCCAGCAGAGGGACTAGCTACAATGAGCAGTTCTTC. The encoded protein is CASRGTSYNEQFF.

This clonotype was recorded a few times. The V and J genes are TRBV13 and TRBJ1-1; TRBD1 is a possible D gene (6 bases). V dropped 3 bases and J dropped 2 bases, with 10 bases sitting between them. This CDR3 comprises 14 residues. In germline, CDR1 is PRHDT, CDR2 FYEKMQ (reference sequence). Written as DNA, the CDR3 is TGTGCCAGCAGCTTTGGACAGATTAACACTGAAGCTTTCTTT. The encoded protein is CASSFGQINTEAFF.